The rows below give T cell receptor beta chains drawn from one sample of a study of a mutant IDH1 vaccine in newly diagnosed glioma. Libraries were prepared by immunoSEQ multiplex PCR; TCRdb keeps only in-frame clonotypes and omits some of them. The sample has 55,000 or so clones; roughly 80% are singletons. These receptors have no identified antigens. The sample in question was PBMCs, obtained from a glioma patient whose treatment included an IDH1 peptide vaccine. The receptors stem from a man aged 40-49 years with glioma. CDR3s include the opening cysteine and the closing phenylalanine or tryptophan. The D gene is left open where the match is weak. Only some rows state a clone size, as once, few, many or a class for expanded clones.

abundance: few; d_gene: -; j_gene: TRBJ2-5; v_gene: TRBV6-6; CDR3nt: TGTGCCAGCAGTTACTCAGGGGCCGAGACCCAGTACTTC; CDR3aa: CASSYSGAETQYF
abundance: -; d_gene: -; j_gene: TRBJ2-7; v_gene: TRBV13; CDR3nt: TGTGCCAGCAGCTTAGGTCAGGGGATAGCGGCCTACGAGCAGTACTTC; CDR3aa: CASSLGQGIAAYEQYF
abundance: -; d_gene: -; j_gene: TRBJ1-3; v_gene: TRBV6-6; CDR3nt: TGTGCCAGCGGAGGCACTGGAAACACCATATATTTT; CDR3aa: CASGGTGNTIYF
abundance: -; d_gene: TRBD1; j_gene: TRBJ1-2; v_gene: TRBV6-1; CDR3nt: TGTGCCAGCATCGAGGGGACAGGGGGCACCTATGGCTACACCTTC; CDR3aa: CASIEGTGGTYGYTF
abundance: -; d_gene: -; j_gene: TRBJ2-4; v_gene: TRBV5-1; CDR3nt: TGCGCCAGCAGCTTGGAGCCGGAGAGGGACATTCAGTACTTC; CDR3aa: CASSLEPERDIQYF
abundance: -; d_gene: -; j_gene: TRBJ1-6; v_gene: TRBV11-2; CDR3nt: TGTGCCAGTAAAGGCGTGAATTCACCCCTCCACTTT; CDR3aa: CASKGVNSPLHF
abundance: -; d_gene: TRBD1; j_gene: TRBJ1-1; v_gene: TRBV7-9; CDR3nt: TGTGCCAGCAGCTTAGGGGACAGACAATACACTGAAGCTTTCTTT; CDR3aa: CASSLGDRQYTEAFF
abundance: -; d_gene: TRBD1; j_gene: TRBJ1-5; v_gene: TRBV6-5; CDR3nt: TGTGCCAGCAGTTCATACAGGGGGAATCAGCCCCAGCATTTT; CDR3aa: CASSSYRGNQPQHF
abundance: -; d_gene: -; j_gene: TRBJ1-1; v_gene: TRBV5-1; CDR3nt: TGCGCCAGCAGCACGTTGGGCAGCGACACTGAAGCTTTCTTT; CDR3aa: CASSTLGSDTEAFF
abundance: -; d_gene: TRBD2; j_gene: TRBJ2-3; v_gene: TRBV5-6; CDR3nt: TGTGCCAGCAGCTTGGTAGCGGGGGGAGCAGATACGCAGTATTTT; CDR3aa: CASSLVAGGADTQYF
abundance: -; d_gene: -; j_gene: TRBJ1-2; v_gene: TRBV5-4; CDR3nt: TGTGCCAGCAGCTTGTGGACAGTAGCTAACTATGGCTACACCTTC; CDR3aa: CASSLWTVANYGYTF
abundance: -; d_gene: -; j_gene: TRBJ1-2; v_gene: TRBV6-5; CDR3nt: TGTGCCAGCAACGGACGCTCAGGGAACTATGGCTACACCTTC; CDR3aa: CASNGRSGNYGYTF
abundance: -; d_gene: -; j_gene: TRBJ1-4; v_gene: TRBV19; CDR3nt: TGTGCCAGTAGTTTCGGTTATACTAATGAAAAACTGTTTTTT; CDR3aa: CASSFGYTNEKLFF
abundance: once; d_gene: TRBD1; j_gene: TRBJ1-1; v_gene: TRBV7-8; CDR3nt: TGTGCCAGCAGCTTAGAAAGGGGGCGGAAGCCTGAAGCTTTCTTT; CDR3aa: CASSLERGRKPEAFF
abundance: -; d_gene: TRBD1; j_gene: TRBJ1-3; v_gene: TRBV10-3; CDR3nt: TGTGCCATCAGTGGGGGACAGGGCTCTGGAAACACCATATATTTT; CDR3aa: CAISGGQGSGNTIYF
abundance: -; d_gene: -; j_gene: TRBJ2-2; v_gene: TRBV4-1; CDR3nt: TGCGCCAGCAGACCGACGTACACCGGGGAGCTGTTTTTT; CDR3aa: CASRPTYTGELFF
abundance: -; d_gene: TRBD1; j_gene: TRBJ2-7; v_gene: TRBV2; CDR3nt: TGTGCCAGCAGTGTAACAGGGGGATCTCACGAGCAGTACTTC; CDR3aa: CASSVTGGSHEQYF
abundance: -; d_gene: -; j_gene: TRBJ2-6; v_gene: TRBV5-1; CDR3nt: TGCGCCAGCATGCTTTCTGGGGCCAACGTCCTGACTTTC; CDR3aa: CASMLSGANVLTF
abundance: -; d_gene: -; j_gene: TRBJ2-7; v_gene: TRBV5-1; CDR3nt: TGCGCCAGCAGCTTGGGCCCCCCTTCCCAGGGCTACGAGCAGTACTTC; CDR3aa: CASSLGPPSQGYEQYF
abundance: once; d_gene: -; j_gene: TRBJ2-1; v_gene: TRBV20-1; CDR3nt: TGCAGTGCTAGAATTAACACCGGGAAGTTCTTC; CDR3aa: CSARINTGKFF
abundance: once; d_gene: -; j_gene: TRBJ1-3; v_gene: TRBV7-9; CDR3nt: TGTGCCAGCAGCCAGACTACGGGACGGTTTGGTGACACCATATATTTT; CDR3aa: CASSQTTGRFGDTIYF
abundance: -; d_gene: -; j_gene: TRBJ2-7; v_gene: TRBV4-1; CDR3nt: TGCGCCAGCAGCCACCTCGGAGAGCAGTACTTC; CDR3aa: CASSHLGEQYF
abundance: -; d_gene: -; j_gene: TRBJ2-7; v_gene: TRBV28; CDR3nt: TGTGCCAGCAGTAGGGGTTCCTACGAGCAGTACTTC; CDR3aa: CASSRGSYEQYF
abundance: -; d_gene: -; j_gene: TRBJ1-1; v_gene: TRBV4-2; CDR3nt: TGTGCCAGCAGCCAACGAGGAGGGAACACTGAAGCTTTCTTT; CDR3aa: CASSQRGGNTEAFF
abundance: -; d_gene: TRBD1; j_gene: TRBJ1-1; v_gene: TRBV6-6; CDR3nt: TGTGCCAGCAGAGACACGGGGCGGACAGGAAACACTGAAGCTTTCTTT; CDR3aa: CASRDTGRTGNTEAFF
abundance: -; d_gene: -; j_gene: TRBJ1-1; v_gene: TRBV27; CDR3nt: TGTGCCAGCAAGGAGGATCCAGGGAACGGGGCGCCTGAAGCTTTCTTT; CDR3aa: CASKEDPGNGAPEAFF
abundance: once; d_gene: -; j_gene: TRBJ1-5; v_gene: TRBV7-8; CDR3nt: TGTGCCAGCAGCCCCAGGACAGTTGTTTCCATGAATCAGCCCCAGCATTTT; CDR3aa: CASSPRTVVSMNQPQHF
abundance: -; d_gene: -; j_gene: TRBJ1-2; v_gene: TRBV29-1; CDR3nt: TGCAGCGTTGTGGGGGGCGTCTACGGCTACACCTTC; CDR3aa: CSVVGGVYGYTF
abundance: -; d_gene: -; j_gene: TRBJ1-2; v_gene: TRBV7-9; CDR3nt: TGTGCCAGCAGCTTTTCTGTAGACTATGGCTACACCTTC; CDR3aa: CASSFSVDYGYTF
abundance: -; d_gene: -; j_gene: TRBJ1-6; v_gene: TRBV10-1; CDR3nt: TGCGCCAGCATCCCGGTGGTGGTTTCGGGTTCACCCCTCCACTTT; CDR3aa: CASIPVVVSGSPLHF
abundance: -; d_gene: -; j_gene: TRBJ1-3; v_gene: TRBV7-7; CDR3nt: TGTGCCAGCAGCCCAGGACGGGGTTCTGGAAACACCATATATTTT; CDR3aa: CASSPGRGSGNTIYF
abundance: -; d_gene: -; j_gene: TRBJ1-1; v_gene: TRBV7-6; CDR3nt: TGTGCCAGCAGCTCCGGGGTGAACACTGAAGCTTTCTTT; CDR3aa: CASSSGVNTEAFF
abundance: -; d_gene: -; j_gene: TRBJ1-4; v_gene: TRBV13; CDR3nt: TGTGCCAGCAGGAGAGGGTTAGGAGAAAAACTGTTTTTT; CDR3aa: CASRRGLGEKLFF
abundance: -; d_gene: TRBD1; j_gene: TRBJ1-2; v_gene: TRBV7-2; CDR3nt: TGTGCCAGCAGCTTATACGGACAGGGTTACACCTTC; CDR3aa: CASSLYGQGYTF
abundance: -; d_gene: -; j_gene: TRBJ2-2; v_gene: TRBV15; CDR3nt: TGTGCCACCAGCAAGACAGACCTCACCGGGGAGCTGTTTTTT; CDR3aa: CATSKTDLTGELFF
abundance: -; d_gene: -; j_gene: TRBJ2-7; v_gene: TRBV6-1; CDR3nt: TGTGCCAGCACCGCCGGCGACCACTCCTACGAGCAGTACTTC; CDR3aa: CASTAGDHSYEQYF
abundance: -; d_gene: -; j_gene: TRBJ2-3; v_gene: TRBV4-2; CDR3nt: TGTGCCAGCAGCCAAGGGGAAGGGACGCCGTGGGCAGATACGCAGTATTTT; CDR3aa: CASSQGEGTPWADTQYF
abundance: -; d_gene: -; j_gene: TRBJ1-2; v_gene: TRBV6-1; CDR3nt: TGTGCCAGCAGTGAAATGGGTACTAACTATGGCTACACCTTC; CDR3aa: CASSEMGTNYGYTF
abundance: -; d_gene: -; j_gene: TRBJ1-2; v_gene: TRBV20-1; CDR3nt: TGCAGTGCTATACCAGACTATGGCTACACCTTC; CDR3aa: CSAIPDYGYTF
abundance: few; d_gene: -; j_gene: TRBJ1-5; v_gene: TRBV27; CDR3nt: TGTGCCAGCAGTTTATATGCTAATCAGCCCCAGCATTTT; CDR3aa: CASSLYANQPQHF
abundance: once; d_gene: TRBD1; j_gene: TRBJ1-1; v_gene: TRBV9; CDR3nt: TGTGCCAGCAGCCCTCCGTTTGGGACAGGGGTGGGGGGCACTGAAGCTTTCTTT; CDR3aa: CASSPPFGTGVGGTEAFF
abundance: -; d_gene: -; j_gene: TRBJ2-5; v_gene: TRBV20-1; CDR3nt: TGCAGTGCTGGGTCGGAGACCCAGTACTTC; CDR3aa: CSAGSETQYF
abundance: -; d_gene: TRBD2; j_gene: TRBJ2-5; v_gene: TRBV19; CDR3nt: TGTGCCAGTAGTATGCACGCGGGGGGGTACCAAGAGACCCAGTACTTC; CDR3aa: CASSMHAGGYQETQYF